These 32 T cell receptor beta chains were sequenced from one sample in a study of shared clonotypes between healthy human individuals. Sequencing was performed with immunoSEQ multiplex PCR; in TCRdb, only in-frame clones are kept and a portion is missing. This sample carries about 640,000 clones, 72% of them seen once, and the ten largest clones take about 1.8%. The specimen was memory CD4+ T cells sorted from blood. The subset is: CD45RA-negative fraction. These receptor sequences come from a woman between 25 and 40 years old in good health.

This rearrangement joins TRBV4-1 to TRBJ2-1; 7 bases are shared with TRBD2. V lost 0 bases, J lost 4 bases, and 12 bases stayed unmatched. There are 18 residues in the CDR3. CDR1 MGHRA and CDR2 YSYEKL come from the germline V gene. CDR3 sequence reads: CASSQDPPLQRGYNEQFF. CDR3 sequence (DNA): TGCGCCAGCAGCCAAGACCCCCCCCTCCAGCGGGGATACAATGAGCAGTTCTTC.

V gene TRBV7-2 combines with J gene TRBJ2-7; possibly TRBD1 or TRBD2 for D (5 bases each). The CDR3 is 15 residues long. With 8 bases removed from V and 1 base from J, the gap between germline ends came to 18 bases. Germline V gene sequence: CDR1 SGHTA, CDR2 FQGNSA. The CDR3 sequence is CASSTGASRSYEQYF. The CDR3 DNA reads as TGTGCCAGCTCCACAGGTGCTAGCAGGTCCTACGAGCAGTACTTC.

The genes are TRBV6-4 and TRBJ2-1, with D maybe TRBD2 (5 bases). There are 15 residues in the CDR3. V dropped 2 bases and J dropped 7 bases, with 15 bases sitting between them. Germline loops: CDR1 MRHNA, CDR2 SNTAGT. Here the CDR3 reads CASSDRGSRWNEQFF. CDR3 bases: TGTGCCAGCAGTGACCGAGGGAGTAGGTGGAATGAGCAGTTCTTC.

The CDR3 DNA is TGTGCCAGCCTTGGGGTCGGGGAGACCCAGTACTTC. It specifies CASLGVGETQYF. V gene TRBV21-1 combines with J gene TRBJ2-5. TRBV21-1 is a known pseudogene. CDR3 length: 12 amino acids.

This chain connects TRBV28 to TRBJ1-2; 8 bases fit TRBD1. Germline lookup yields CDR1 MDHEN and CDR2 SYDVKM. After removal of 5 bases from V and 3 bases from J, the junction contained 8 bases not matched to a gene. This CDR3 contains 15 residues. Written as DNA, the CDR3 is TGTGCCAGCAGTCGACTTCAGGGGGCGGACTATGGCTACACCTTC. It translates to CASSRLQGADYGYTF.

J is TRBJ1-5 and V is TRBV18; D not certain. The CDR3 extends over 13 amino acids. Germline V gene lookup returns CDR1 KGHSH and CDR2 LQKENI. V lost 3 bases and J 0 bases, leaving 3 bases between the germline ends. CDR3 coding DNA: TGTGCCAGCTCACCGGTTAGCAATCAGCCCCAGCATTTT. It is translated as CASSPVSNQPQHF.

In its sample, this clone was seen many times. The chain links TRBV2 to TRBJ2-2; D is unresolved. V was trimmed by 2 bases and J by 4 bases, leaving 5 bases between them. The germline V gene encodes CDR1 SNHLY and CDR2 FYNNEI. The length of the CDR3 is 13 residues. CDR3 loop: CASSEWGTGELFF. In DNA form, the CDR3 reads TGTGCCAGCAGTGAATGGGGCACCGGGGAGCTGTTTTTT.

In DNA, the CDR3 is TGTGCCAGCAGCTTAGGTTCGGGACGAATATATTTAGATGAGCAGTTCTTC. Its translation: CASSLGSGRIYLDEQFF. V is TRBV11-2 and J is TRBJ2-1, with D tentatively TRBD1 or TRBD2 (5 bases each). V dropped 1 base and J dropped 8 bases, with 21 bases sitting between them. This CDR3 contains 17 residues. CDR1 SGHAT and CDR2 FQNNGV come from the germline V gene.

The chain joins TRBV6-4 to TRBJ2-1; no reliable D call. The length of the CDR3 is 13 residues. Germline CDR1 and CDR2: MRHNA and SNTAGT. With 0 bases removed from V and 7 bases from J, the gap between germline ends came to 7 bases. In nucleotides, the CDR3 is TGTGCCAGCAGTGACTCCAACCTGAATGAGCAGTTCTTC. This gives the protein CASSDSNLNEQFF.

This chain uses TRBV2 with TRBJ2-3, with TRBD2 identical over 9 bases. Germline V gene lookup returns CDR1 SNHLY and CDR2 FYNNEI. This CDR3 spans 15 amino acids. The V segment lost 6 bases and the J segment 3 bases; nucleotides outside the gene matches: 7. CDR3 region: CASRDIAGVTDTQYF. CDR3 DNA: TGTGCCAGCAGGGACATAGCGGGAGTTACAGATACGCAGTATTTT. Complete variable domain (other parts from reference TRBV2 and TRBJ2-3): EPEVTQTPSHQVTQMGQEVILRCVPISNHLYFYWYRQILGQKVEFLVSFYNNEISEKSEIFDDQFSVERPDGSNFTLKIRSTKLEDSAMYFCASRDIAGVTDTQYFGPGTRLTVL.

J is TRBJ2-7 and V is TRBV7-2; unclear D gene. Trimming cost V 1 base and J 1 base, with 5 bases left between them. Germline assignment: CDR1 SGHTA and CDR2 FQGNSA. The CDR3 is 13 residues long. The CDR3 region is CASSLVQSYEQYF. CDR3 nucleotide sequence: TGTGCCAGCAGCTTAGTGCAATCCTACGAGCAGTACTTC. The full variable domain, its missing parts supplied by reference TRBV7-2 and TRBJ2-7, is GAGVSQSPSNKVTEKGKDVELRCDPISGHTALYWYRQSLGQGLEFLIYFQGNSAPDKSGLPSDRFSAERTGGSVSTLTIQRTQQEDSAVYLCASSLVQSYEQYFGPGTRLTVT.

This sequence joins TRBV28 and TRBJ1-4; D may be TRBD1 (5 bases). V lost 3 bases and J 8 bases, leaving 16 bases between the germline ends. The CDR3 spans 15 residues. Germline lookup yields CDR1 MDHEN and CDR2 SYDVKM. Here the CDR3 DNA reads TGTGCCAGCAGTTTCATGAGGGGAGCGAGGGAAAAACTGTTTTTT. It specifies CASSFMRGAREKLFF.

The chain employs TRBV9 and TRBJ2-1; 9 bases line up with TRBD2. There are 15 residues in the CDR3. V shed 0 bases, J shed 7 bases, and the junction held 5 bases outside the gene matches. Germline V gives CDR1 SGDLS, CDR2 YYNGEE. This CDR3 is CASSVAGLAGNEQFF. The CDR3 DNA follows: TGTGCCAGCAGCGTAGCGGGACTAGCCGGGAATGAGCAGTTCTTC.

This clone has a handful of counts. The chain recombines TRBV5-1 with TRBJ2-7; no firm D call. Germline loops: CDR1 SGHRS, CDR2 YFSETQ. The CDR3 loop spans 14 amino acids. Trimming pared 2 bases from V and 3 bases from J, leaving 12 bases between. DNA for the CDR3: TGCGCCAGCAGCTTTTCCCCCACCGGCTACGAGCAGTACTTC. It encodes CASSFSPTGYEQYF. Variable domain in full (rest from reference TRBV5-1 and TRBJ2-7): KAGVTQTPRYLIKTRGQQVTLSCSPISGHRSVSWYQQTPGQGLQFLFEYFSETQRNKGNFPGRFSGRQFSNSRSEMNVSTLELGDSALYLCASSFSPTGYEQYFGPGTRLTVT.

The J gene is TRBJ1-2, the V gene TRBV28, with unresolved D. The CDR3 is made up of 16 amino acids. The V and J ends lost 1 base and 0 bases respectively, with 12 bases between them. The V gene's germline CDR1 is MDHEN and CDR2 SYDVKM. DNA for the CDR3: TGTGCCAGCAGTTTATTTACGGGGAAGGCTAACTATGGCTACACCTTC. This codes for CASSLFTGKANYGYTF.

V and J are TRBV29-1 and TRBJ1-5; the match to TRBD1 covers 10 bases. The CDR3 runs 15 residues. V lost 2 bases, J lost 2 bases, and 3 bases stayed unmatched. CDR1 is SQVTM, CDR2 ANQGSEA, per germline. In DNA, the CDR3 is TGCAGCGTTGAAACTGGACAGGGGGGCAATCAGCCCCAGCATTTT. Amino acid sequence: CSVETGQGGNQPQHF.

The chain couples TRBV28 to TRBJ1-4; no definite D call. V dropped 10 bases and J dropped 5 bases, with 11 bases sitting between them. In germline, CDR1 is MDHEN, CDR2 SYDVKM. This CDR3 comprises 12 residues. CDR3 in DNA: TGTGCCACAAGAAAGGTCAATGAAAAACTGTTTTTT. Amino acids: CATRKVNEKLFF.

V and J are TRBV7-3 and TRBJ2-7; D may be TRBD1 (5 bases). V lost 5 bases and J lost 2, with 19 bases in between. The CDR3 length is 16 residues. Per germline, CDR1 SGHTA and CDR2 FQGTGA. CDR3 in amino acids: CASSPPLWGGPYEQYF. In DNA, the CDR3 is TGTGCCAGCAGCCCCCCATTATGGGGCGGACCCTACGAGCAGTACTTC.

The chain employs TRBV18 and TRBJ2-6; unclear D gene. V shed 2 bases and J shed 3 bases, with 5 bases lying between them. Germline loops: CDR1 KGHSH, CDR2 LQKENI. The CDR3 sequence is 14 residues long. The CDR3 DNA follows: TGTGCCAGCTCACCAGACAATGGGGCCAACGTCCTGACTTTC. It yields the protein CASSPDNGANVLTF.

This sequence joins TRBV18 and TRBJ1-2; no clear D. In germline, CDR1 is KGHSH, CDR2 LQKENI. The CDR3 is 13 amino acids. V lost 6 bases to trimming and J lost 4 bases, with 12 bases between them. The CDR3 DNA reads as TGTGCCAGCTCCCCCCCCGACGGCTATGGCTACACCTTC. Translated, it gives CASSPPDGYGYTF.

This clone was seen ten or more times. The CDR3 sequence: CASSDTRETQYF. CDR3 sequence (DNA): TGTGCCAGCAGTGATACACGCGAGACCCAGTACTTC. This chain links TRBV6-1 with TRBJ2-5; D gene uncertain. In germline, CDR1 is MNHNS, CDR2 SASEGT. V was cut by 3 bases and J by 5 bases, with 7 bases left in between. This CDR3 is built from 12 residues.

The rearrangement joins TRBV5-8 to TRBJ1-1; D is uncertain. V was shortened by 0 bases and J by 2 bases, with 8 bases between the two germline ends. The CDR3 extends over 14 amino acids. Germline V gene data show CDR1 as SGHTS and CDR2 as YDEGEE. CDR3 sequence (DNA): TGTGCCAGCAGCTTGGTCGCCCACAACACTGAAGCTTTCTTT. This encodes CASSLVAHNTEAFF.

This chain connects TRBV28 to TRBJ2-2, with 7 bases aligning to TRBD2. The CDR3 loop spans 17 amino acids. V lost 7 bases, J lost 5 bases, and 16 bases stayed unmatched. In germline, CDR1 is MDHEN, CDR2 SYDVKM. Here the CDR3 reads CASTTVREGYRTGELFF. In DNA, the CDR3 is TGTGCCAGCACTACCGTGAGGGAGGGGTATAGGACCGGGGAGCTGTTTTTT.

The chain recombines TRBV7-2 with TRBJ2-6; weak D call: TRBD2 (6 bases). V was shortened by 2 bases and J by 0 bases, with 11 bases between the two germline ends. CDR3 length: 17 amino acids. From germline, CDR1 is SGHTA and CDR2 FQGNSA. The CDR3: CASSLRSGLSGANVLTF. DNA of the CDR3: TGTGCCAGCAGCTTACGATCGGGACTCTCTGGGGCCAACGTCCTGACTTTC.

The rearrangement uses TRBV6-5 and TRBJ1-4, with 10 positions matching TRBD1. The V gene's germline CDR1 is MNHEY and CDR2 SVGAGI. Losses at the gene ends were 6 bases for V and 10 bases for J; bases not matched to a gene: 11. CDR3 size: 15 residues. CDR3 in amino acids: CASRGGTGDEVKLFF. As DNA, the CDR3 is TGTGCCAGCAGGGGAGGGACAGGGGACGAAGTAAAACTGTTTTTT.

This clone occurred once. The genes are TRBV27 and TRBJ2-7, with D perhaps TRBD1 (6 bases). V dropped 5 bases and J dropped 2 bases, with 16 bases sitting between them. The CDR3 has 15 amino acids. Germline V lookup: CDR1 MNHEY, CDR2 SMNVEV (reference sequence). CDR3: CASSPQDNRAYEQYF. CDR3 DNA sequence: TGTGCCAGCAGTCCTCAGGACAACAGGGCCTACGAGCAGTACTTC.

The chain is built from TRBV25-1 and TRBJ1-1; 7 bases map to TRBD1. Trimming removed 3 bases from V and 1 base from J; junction bases left unmatched: 8. The CDR3 totals 16 residues. Germline V gene sequence: CDR1 MGHDK, CDR2 SYGVNS. CDR3 bases: TGTGCCAGCAGTGAGACAGGGAGGGAGGGGAACACTGAAGCTTTCTTT. Translation gives CASSETGREGNTEAFF.

The CDR3 DNA reads TGTGCCAGCAACTCAATGGCACGAGGTGGGGCCAACGTCCTGACTTTC. Its translation: CASNSMARGGANVLTF. This chain links TRBV7-8 with TRBJ2-6; D is unclear. CDR3 size: 16 residues. V was clipped by 7 bases and J by 3 bases, with 16 bases between them. Germline V gene sequence: CDR1 SGHVS, CDR2 FQNEAQ.

The genes are TRBV5-1 and TRBJ2-2; 10 bases are shared with TRBD1. There are 15 residues in the CDR3. The germline V gene has CDR1 SGHRS and CDR2 YFSETQ. J was trimmed by 7 bases and V by 1 base; bases with no gene match: 4. The CDR3 bases are TGCGCCAGCAGCTTGTCGACAGGGGGCGGCGGGGAGCTGTTTTTT. This codes for CASSLSTGGGGELFF.

The gene calls are TRBV27 and TRBJ1-1, with D possibly being TRBD1 (6 bases). V lost 5 bases, J lost 6 bases, and 13 bases lay in between. Germline CDR1 reads MNHEY; CDR2 reads SMNVEV (reference sequence). The CDR3 runs to 13 residues. CDR3 residues: CASSPWGQPEAFF. The DNA of the CDR3 is TGTGCCAGCAGTCCGTGGGGGCAGCCTGAAGCTTTCTTT.

The table lists this clone with many counts. The gene calls are TRBV28 and TRBJ1-3; D gene uncertain. V was trimmed by 5 bases and J by 7 bases, leaving 12 bases between them. CDR3 size: 13 residues. Germline V gives CDR1 MDHEN, CDR2 SYDVKM. CDR3 sequence reads: CASSGSTWNTIYF. Written as DNA, the CDR3 is TGTGCCAGCAGTGGATCTACCTGGAACACCATATATTTT.

The rearrangement uses TRBV2 and TRBJ1-1; D gene uncertain. V was pared by 6 bases and J by 6 bases, with 14 bases between. CDR1 and CDR2 (germline): SNHLY, FYNNEI. This CDR3 is built from 13 residues. CDR3 protein: CASRGQRAAEAFF. The DNA for the CDR3 is TGTGCCAGCAGAGGTCAGAGGGCAGCTGAAGCTTTCTTT.